The T cell receptor (beta chain) described here comes from a study of T-cell memory formation after mild COVID-19. Study-level results: In second-wave clones peaking day 37, SARS-CoV-2 specificity remained unconfirmed. Shrinking CD4+ clones were chiefly CM and EM; CD8+ ones were chiefly EMRA.

Germline V lookup: CDR1 SGHRS, CDR2 YFSETQ. Trimming removed 4 bases from V and 2 bases from J; junction bases left unmatched: 9. The CDR3 is made up of 16 amino acids. To note about this clonotype: The antigen is unknown.

Constant-segment-primed 5'RACE gave TCR alpha and TCR beta cDNA libraries with sample barcodes and UMIs. MiXCR was run by TCRdb on the 5' RACE reads, yielding one entry per CDR3 protein. Of tens of thousands of distinct CDR3 sequences listed, around 13% are singletons. The V gene is TRBV5-1, the J gene TRBJ2-3; 8 bases align to TRBD2. The sample consisted of PBMCs or a T cell subset sorted from them (not recorded which). This TCR was sampled from a man aged 18-30 years who had mild COVID-19 (a few samples of this study predate the infection). Cell type and time point are not known. The CDR3 DNA follows: TGCGCCAGCAGCCCGCGAGCGGGGGAGACCACAGATACGCAGTATTTT. Protein product: CASSPRAGETTDTQYF.